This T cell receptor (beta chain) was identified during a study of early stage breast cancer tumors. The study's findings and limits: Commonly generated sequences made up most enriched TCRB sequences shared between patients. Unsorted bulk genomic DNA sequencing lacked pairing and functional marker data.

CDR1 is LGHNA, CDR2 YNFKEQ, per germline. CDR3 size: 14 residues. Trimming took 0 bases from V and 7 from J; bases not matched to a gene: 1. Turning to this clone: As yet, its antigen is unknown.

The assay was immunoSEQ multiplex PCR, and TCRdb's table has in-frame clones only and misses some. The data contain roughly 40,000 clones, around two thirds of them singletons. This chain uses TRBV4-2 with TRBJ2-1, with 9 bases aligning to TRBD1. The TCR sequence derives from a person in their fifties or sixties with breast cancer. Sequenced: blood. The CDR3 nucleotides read TGTGCCAGCAGCCAAGATGGGACAGGGAATGAGCAGTTCTTC. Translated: CASSQDGTGNEQFF.